This T cell receptor beta chain was captured in a study of blood T cell repertoires in COVID-19. Study details: COVID-19 samples, acute and convalescent, were from the United States, Italy and Spain.

Original data processing: Reference gene primer amplification in the assay estimated nucleated cell counts. Data came from immunoSEQ multiplex PCR; TCRdb stores just in-frame clones and leaves some out. V, J and clone size reflect that table, while D and trimming were determined from the DNA. This sample yields fewer than 500,000 clones, of which nearly 90% are seen a single time; roughly 2% belongs to the top ten. The sample holds one count of this clone. The CDR3 totals 15 residues. Germline V lookup: CDR1 SGHTS, CDR2 YDEGEE. Trimming removed 0 bases from V and 5 bases from J, with 14 bases in between.

The receptor was derived from a woman aged 18-29 years with acute COVID-19. The rearrangement links TRBV5-8 to TRBJ2-5; a possible D gene is TRBD2 (6 bases). Sample: PBMCs or T cells enriched from blood (not recorded which). The CDR3 bases are TGTGCCAGCAGCTTGGTAATCGGGGCGGGGGAGACCCAGTACTTC. Translated: CASSLVIGAGETQYF.